This T cell receptor (beta chain) was profiled in a study of T cells after yellow fever vaccination. Unmatched junction bases numbered 10, after V lost 8 bases and J lost 8 bases. In germline, CDR1 is SGHRS, CDR2 YFSETQ. CDR3 length: 13 residues. From the 5' RACE reads, TCRdb called clonotypes with MiXCR, one entry per CDR3 protein. Among some 600,000 distinct CDR3 sequences, about 12% were seen once, and the ten largest hold about 16%. The sequence came from a man aged 25-45 years who received the YFV17D yellow fever vaccine. The sequencing here drew on PBMCs, taken on the day of the yellow fever booster vaccination. The chain joins TRBV5-1 to TRBJ2-1, with TRBD1 matching over 7 bases. The CDR3 DNA follows: TGCGCCAGTAAAGCAGGGGGTTTCGATGAGCAGTTCTTC. Amino acids: CASKAGGFDEQFF.